This TCR beta chain was obtained from a study of blood T cell repertoires in COVID-19. Per germline, CDR1 SGHRS and CDR2 YFSETQ. CDR3 length: 15 residues. The V and J ends lost 0 bases and 1 base respectively, with 8 bases between them. As originally analysed: Using reference gene primer amplification, nucleated cell counts were estimated. The table came from immunoSEQ multiplex PCR; TCRdb's copy has only in-frame clones and leaves some out. The V and J calls and the clone size are those of that table, but D and trimming were determined from the DNA. Among about 45,000 clones listed, nearly 80% were seen once.

The rearrangement links TRBV5-1 to TRBJ2-1; a weak D match, TRBD2 (6 bases). This TCR came from a man in his 70s with acute or convalescent COVID-19. The sample taken for sequencing was peripheral blood. CDR3 nucleotide sequence: TGCGCCAGCAGCTTGGCGGGGGAATCCTACAATGAGCAGTTCTTC. Its protein product is CASSLAGESYNEQFF.